These 20 T cell receptor beta chains were sequenced from one sample in a study of blood T cell repertoires in COVID-19. Repertoires were generated with immunoSEQ multiplex PCR, while TCRdb's copy carries only in-frame clones and drops some. The sample consists of fewer than 200,000 clones, roughly 80% of them appearing once. The sequenced material came from peripheral blood. Every receptor here comes from a woman aged 70 to 79 with acute or convalescent COVID-19.

J is TRBJ2-2 and V is TRBV7-6, with 8 nucleotides matching TRBD1. The length of the CDR3 is 14 residues. The junction had 0 bases not matched to a gene; V was cut back by 0 bases and J by 6 bases. Germline V gene sequence: CDR1 SGHVS, CDR2 FNYEAQ. In nucleotides, the CDR3 is TGTGCCAGCAGCTTAGCACAGGGGGCCGGGGAGCTGTTTTTT. It translates to CASSLAQGAGELFF.

The chain has TRBV10-3 and TRBJ1-4; D gene uncertain. The CDR3 spans 16 residues. Trimming left V 0 bases short and J 0 bases short, with 8 bases between. Germline values: CDR1 ENHRY, CDR2 SYGVKD. CDR3: CAISESAGATNEKLFF. The CDR3 DNA reads TGTGCCATCAGTGAGTCGGCGGGCGCAACTAATGAAAAACTGTTTTTT.

The chain recombines TRBV6-2 or TRBV6-3 with TRBJ1-2; 7 positions match TRBD1. Trimming cost V 5 bases and J 1 base; bases outside gene matches: 13. Germline CDR1 and CDR2: MNHEY and SVGEGT. There are 17 residues in the CDR3. CDR3 sequence (DNA): TGTGCCAGCAGTCCAAGGTACAGGGGCCAGCGTAACTATGGCTACACCTTC. Encoded protein: CASSPRYRGQRNYGYTF.

V gene TRBV6-2 or TRBV6-3 combines with J gene TRBJ2-3, with 14 bases lining up with TRBD2. CDR1 and CDR2 from the germline V gene are MNHEY and SVGEGT. Unmatched junction bases numbered 3, after V lost 6 bases and J lost 1 base. The CDR3 runs 16 residues. In nucleotides, the CDR3 is TGTGCCAGCAGCCAGGGACTAGCGGGGGGCACAGATACGCAGTATTTT. Protein sequence: CASSQGLAGGTDTQYF.

The CDR3 is CASSHKQGRNGYTF. The CDR3 nucleotides read TGTGCCAGCAGTCACAAACAGGGACGTAATGGCTACACCTTC. This chain joins TRBV5-4 and TRBJ1-2; possible D gene TRBD1, 6 bases. CDR1 is SGHNT and CDR2 is YYREEE in the germline V gene (reference sequence). Trimming removed 5 bases at V and 6 bases at J, with 17 bases between. The CDR3 has 14 amino acids.

The CDR3 reads CASSVEAGGPQDTQYF. The CDR3 coding sequence is TGTGCCAGCAGCGTAGAAGCGGGGGGGCCTCAAGATACGCAGTATTTT. The rearrangement links TRBV9 to TRBJ2-3; TRBD2 matches 10 bases. Per the germline V gene, CDR1 is SGDLS and CDR2 is YYNGEE. The CDR3 runs 16 residues. J lost 5 bases, V lost 0 bases, and 6 bases had no gene match.

The chain is built from TRBV27 and TRBJ1-2, with TRBD1 as a possible D gene (5 bases). V was trimmed by 0 bases and J by 4 bases, leaving 9 bases between them. There are 14 residues in the CDR3. Germline CDR1 and CDR2: MNHEY and SMNVEV (reference sequence). In DNA, the CDR3 is TGTGCCAGCAGTTTATCGATGACAGCCTATGGCTACACCTTC. Its protein is CASSLSMTAYGYTF.

The chain is built from TRBV5-4 and TRBJ1-6; no reliable D call. The V end was cut by 5 bases, the J end by 5 bases, with 11 bases between. The CDR3 covers 14 residues. CDR1 is SGHNT, CDR2 YYREEE, per germline (reference sequence). The CDR3 reads CASSSNSDNSPLHF. DNA of the CDR3: TGTGCCAGCAGTTCAAACTCGGATAATTCACCCCTCCACTTT.

This clone has only a few counts. This rearrangement joins TRBV28 to TRBJ1-3; no clear D. The CDR3 extends over 14 amino acids. The germline V gene encodes CDR1 MDHEN and CDR2 SYDVKM. Trimming removed 5 bases at V and 6 bases at J, with 14 bases between. The chain's CDR3 is CASSLGWRENTIYF. CDR3 nucleotides: TGTGCCAGCAGTCTCGGCTGGAGGGAAAACACCATATATTTT.

V and J are TRBV10-3 and TRBJ1-5, with D possibly matching TRBD1 (5 bases). Germline values: CDR1 ENHRY, CDR2 SYGVKD. The CDR3 loop spans 18 amino acids. Trimming stripped 0 bases from V and 4 bases from J, with 19 bases between. The CDR3 sequence is CAISESKNRGAGNQPQHF. The CDR3 coding sequence is TGTGCCATCAGTGAGTCAAAGAACCGCGGGGCAGGGAATCAGCCCCAGCATTTT.

The chain uses TRBV5-1 and TRBJ2-6; 8 bases match TRBD1. Losses at the gene ends were 0 bases for V and 4 bases for J; bases not matched to a gene: 12. Germline V lookup: CDR1 SGHRS, CDR2 YFSETQ. The CDR3 loop spans 19 amino acids. CDR3 sequence: CASSLAVRGLSRGANVLTF. CDR3 nucleotides: TGCGCCAGCAGCTTGGCGGTCAGGGGGCTTTCGAGAGGGGCCAACGTCCTGACTTTC.

The chain combines TRBV7-2 with TRBJ2-7; the D gene is possibly TRBD2 (7 bases). Germline CDR1 is SGHTA and CDR2 is FQGNSA. CDR3 size: 14 residues. V lost 5 bases and J 4 bases, leaving 15 bases between the germline ends. The CDR3 loop is CASSRGGGGYEQYF. The CDR3, as DNA: TGTGCCAGCAGCCGCGGGGGCGGGGGATACGAGCAGTACTTC.

On this clone itself: In the same sample, other DNA sequences code for this CDR3. The genes are TRBV13 and TRBJ1-1; D unclear. The germline V and J ends were trimmed by 0 bases and 1 base, with 6 bases remaining between them. Germline lookup yields CDR1 PRHDT and CDR2 FYEKMQ (reference sequence). The CDR3 runs to 14 residues. The CDR3 DNA sequence: TGTGCCAGCAGCTTAGGCCGGGGGAACACTGAAGCTTTCTTT. Translating it yields CASSLGRGNTEAFF.

This sequence joins TRBV2 and TRBJ1-1; a possible D gene is TRBD1 (6 bases). The CDR3 has 13 residues. Germline loops: CDR1 SNHLY, CDR2 FYNNEI. V lost 6 bases and J 6 bases, leaving 14 bases between the germline ends. Here the CDR3 DNA reads TGTGCCAGCAGCGTACAGGGTTTTCCTGAAGCTTTCTTT. Translation gives CASSVQGFPEAFF. Variable domain in full (rest from reference TRBV2 and TRBJ1-1): EPEVTQTPSHQVTQMGQEVILRCVPISNHLYFYWYRQILGQKVEFLVSFYNNEISEKSEIFDDQFSVERPDGSNFTLKIRSTKLEDSAMYFCASSVQGFPEAFFGQGTRLTVV.

J is TRBJ1-2 and V is TRBV2; 7 bases are a match to TRBD1. Germline V gene sequence: CDR1 SNHLY, CDR2 FYNNEI. The CDR3 totals 13 residues. V shed 8 bases, J shed 7 bases, and the junction held 10 bases outside the gene matches. As DNA, the CDR3 is TGTGCCAGCGAGGCAAGGGGGCGCGGTGGCTACACCTTC. It is translated as CASEARGRGGYTF.

The chain employs TRBV5-1 and TRBJ1-1; a possible D gene is TRBD1 (6 bases). The CDR3 is 14 amino acids. The germline V gene encodes CDR1 SGHRS and CDR2 YFSETQ. Trimming stripped 3 bases from V and 2 bases from J, with 11 bases between. Here the CDR3 reads CASSSYRVNTEAFF. Written as DNA, the CDR3 is TGCGCCAGCAGCTCATACAGGGTTAACACTGAAGCTTTCTTT. Based on the CDR3 plus reference TRBV5-1 and TRBJ1-1, the full variable domain is KAGVTQTPRYLIKTRGQQVTLSCSPISGHRSVSWYQQTPGQGLQFLFEYFSETQRNKGNFPGRFSGRQFSNSRSEMNVSTLELGDSALYLCASSSYRVNTEAFFGQGTRLTVV.

The rearrangement links TRBV24-1 to TRBJ2-1, with D possibly TRBD2 on 7 matching bases. Germline V gene data show CDR1 as KGHDR and CDR2 as SFDVKD. Trimming removed 9 bases at V and 9 bases at J, with 20 bases between. The CDR3 is 14 residues long. CDR3 DNA sequence: TGTGCCACCTCTCGAGAGGGAGGGGGAGGTGAGCAGTTCTTC. Protein sequence: CATSREGGGGEQFF.

The chain couples TRBV7-8 to TRBJ2-3; 9 bases fit TRBD2. This CDR3 has 16 amino acids. The ends lost 2 bases at V and 8 bases at J; junction bases unmatched: 11. Germline CDR1 reads SGHVS; CDR2 reads FQNEAQ. Here the CDR3 reads CASSLRASGNLRTQYF. DNA of the CDR3: TGTGCCAGCAGCTTAAGGGCTAGCGGGAATCTACGTACGCAGTATTTT.

The genes are TRBV7-8 and TRBJ2-1; possible D gene TRBD2, 5 bases. Germline V gives CDR1 SGHVS, CDR2 FQNEAQ. V lost 4 bases and J lost 6, with 16 bases in between. CDR3 length: 15 amino acids. DNA of the CDR3: TGTGCCAGCAGCTATCTGGGGAGCATGGGCAATGAGCAGTTCTTC. It is translated as CASSYLGSMGNEQFF. Using reference TRBV7-8 and TRBJ2-1 for the parts outside the CDR3, the full variable domain is GAGVSQSPRYKVAKRGQDVALRCDPISGHVSLFWYQQALGQGPEFLTYFQNEAQLDKSGLPSDRFFAERPEGSVSTLKIQRTQQEDSAVYLCASSYLGSMGNEQFFGPGTRLTVL.

The chain employs TRBV5-5 and TRBJ2-1, with no clear D. Trimming removed 1 base from V and 6 bases from J, with 11 bases in between. CDR1 and CDR2 (germline): SGHKS, YYEKEE (reference sequence). The CDR3 has 14 residues. The CDR3 nucleotides are TGTGCCAGCAGCTTGACCCAGGTCTTCAATGAGCAGTTCTTC. Residues: CASSLTQVFNEQFF.